This T cell receptor beta chain was sequenced in a study of blood T cell repertoires in COVID-19. Losses at the gene ends were 3 bases for V and 7 bases for J; bases not matched to a gene: 30. The CDR3 contains 22 residues. Original handling: The assay estimated nucleated cells by amplifying reference gene primers. Only in-frame clones appear in the TCRdb table, and some are missing; sequencing was by immunoSEQ multiplex PCR. D and trimming come from the DNA, and the V and J calls and clone size come from that table. Of 200,000 to 300,000 clones in the sample, 80% to 90% are singletons; the top ten hold just under 2%. This clone has a handful of counts.

This receptor was obtained from a young man with active or convalescent COVID-19. The chain combines TRBV5-3 with TRBJ2-7; TRBD2 matches 11 bases. TRBV5-3 is an open reading frame, and its role is uncertain. The sample was peripheral blood. In DNA, the CDR3 is TGTGCCAGAAGCTCCCCCTTGGGGCTAGCGGGGGGCTCCCTGGAACTTCTACGGGAGCAGTACTTC. It specifies CARSSPLGLAGGSLELLREQYF.